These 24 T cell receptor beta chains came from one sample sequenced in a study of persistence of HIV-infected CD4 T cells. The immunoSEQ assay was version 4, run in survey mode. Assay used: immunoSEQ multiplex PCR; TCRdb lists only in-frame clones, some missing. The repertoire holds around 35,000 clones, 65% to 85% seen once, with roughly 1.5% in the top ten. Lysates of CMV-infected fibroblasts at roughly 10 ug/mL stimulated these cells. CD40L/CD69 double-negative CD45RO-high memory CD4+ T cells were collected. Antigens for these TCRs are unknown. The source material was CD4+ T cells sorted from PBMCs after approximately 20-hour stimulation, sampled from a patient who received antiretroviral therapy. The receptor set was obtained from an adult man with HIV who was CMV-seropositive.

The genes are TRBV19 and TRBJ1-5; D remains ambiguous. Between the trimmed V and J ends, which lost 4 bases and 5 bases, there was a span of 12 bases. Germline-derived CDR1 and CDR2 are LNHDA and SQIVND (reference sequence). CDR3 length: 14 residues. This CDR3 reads CASSNKGYDQPQHF. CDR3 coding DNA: TGTGCCAGTAGTAATAAGGGTTACGATCAGCCCCAGCATTTT.

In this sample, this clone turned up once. The CDR3: CASSKDLKNSPLHF. CDR3 bases: TGTGCCAGCTCAAAGGATCTTAAGAATTCACCCCTCCACTTT. The chain carries TRBV18 and TRBJ1-6; D is undetermined. Trimming left V 5 bases short and J 7 bases short, with 12 bases between. Germline V lookup: CDR1 KGHSH, CDR2 LQKENI. The CDR3 extends over 14 amino acids.

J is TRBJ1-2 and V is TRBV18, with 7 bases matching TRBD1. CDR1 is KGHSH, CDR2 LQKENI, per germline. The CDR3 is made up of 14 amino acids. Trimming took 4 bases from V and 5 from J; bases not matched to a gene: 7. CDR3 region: CASSRAGTEYGYTF. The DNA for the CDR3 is TGTGCCAGCTCACGAGCCGGGACAGAATATGGCTACACCTTC.

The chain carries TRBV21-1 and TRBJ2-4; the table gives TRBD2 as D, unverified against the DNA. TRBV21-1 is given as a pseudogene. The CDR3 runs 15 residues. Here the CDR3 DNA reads TGTGCCAGCAGCAAAGGGGGAGGGTTCAAAAACATTCAGTACTTC. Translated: CASSKGGGFKNIQYF.

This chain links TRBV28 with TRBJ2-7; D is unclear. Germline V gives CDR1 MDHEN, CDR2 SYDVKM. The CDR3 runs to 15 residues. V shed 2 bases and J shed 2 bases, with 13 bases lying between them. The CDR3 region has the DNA TGTGCCAGCAGTTTAACCGGACGGCGAACCTACGAGCAGTACTTC. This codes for CASSLTGRRTYEQYF.

This chain's CDR3 is CASSLEGLATEAFF. In DNA, the CDR3 is TGTGCCAGCAGCTTAGAAGGGTTGGCCACTGAAGCTTTCTTT. J is TRBJ1-1 and V is TRBV7-9; D call uncertain. V was pared by 1 base and J by 4 bases, with 10 bases between. The CDR3 loop spans 14 amino acids. Germline CDR1 SEHNR, CDR2 FQNEAQ (reference sequence).

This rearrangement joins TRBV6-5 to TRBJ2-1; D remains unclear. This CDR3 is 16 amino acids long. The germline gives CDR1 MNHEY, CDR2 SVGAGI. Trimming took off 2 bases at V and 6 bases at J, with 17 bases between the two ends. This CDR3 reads CASSYDMVSLSNEQFF. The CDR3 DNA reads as TGTGCCAGCAGTTACGATATGGTTTCCCTCAGCAATGAGCAGTTCTTC.

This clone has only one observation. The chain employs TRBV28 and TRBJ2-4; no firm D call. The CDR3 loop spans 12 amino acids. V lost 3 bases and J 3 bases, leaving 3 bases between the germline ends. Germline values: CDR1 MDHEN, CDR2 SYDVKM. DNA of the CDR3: TGTGCCAGCAGTTTGGTCAAAAACATTCAGTACTTC. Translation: CASSLVKNIQYF.

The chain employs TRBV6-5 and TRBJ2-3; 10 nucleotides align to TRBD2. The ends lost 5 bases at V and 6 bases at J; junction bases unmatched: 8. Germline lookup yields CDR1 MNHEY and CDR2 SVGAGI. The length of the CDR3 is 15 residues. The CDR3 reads CASSLSGGPGDTQYF. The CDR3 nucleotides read TGTGCCAGCAGTCTTAGCGGGGGGCCGGGGGATACGCAGTATTTT.

CDR3 DNA sequence: TGTGCCAGCAGCTTAGAAATGACAGTGAACACTGAAGCTTTCTTT. Its protein is CASSLEMTVNTEAFF. The chain couples TRBV7-9 to TRBJ1-1; TRBD1 might be the D (5 bases). V was trimmed by 1 base and J by 0 bases, leaving 9 bases between them. This CDR3 contains 15 residues. CDR1 and CDR2 from the germline V gene are SEHNR and FQNEAQ (reference sequence).

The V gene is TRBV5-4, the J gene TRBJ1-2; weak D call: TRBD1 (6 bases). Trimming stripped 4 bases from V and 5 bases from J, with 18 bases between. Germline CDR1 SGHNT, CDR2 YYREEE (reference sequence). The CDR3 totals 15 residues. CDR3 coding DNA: TGTGCCAGCAGCGGTGGGGGGCCAAATGGGTATGGCTACACCTTC. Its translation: CASSGGGPNGYGYTF.

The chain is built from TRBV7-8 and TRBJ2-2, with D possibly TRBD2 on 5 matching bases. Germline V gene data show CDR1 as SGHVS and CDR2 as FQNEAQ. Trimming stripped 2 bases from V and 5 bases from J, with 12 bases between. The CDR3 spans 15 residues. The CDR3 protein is CASSLHPSGTGELFF. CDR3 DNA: TGTGCCAGCAGCTTACATCCCTCGGGGACCGGGGAGCTGTTTTTT.

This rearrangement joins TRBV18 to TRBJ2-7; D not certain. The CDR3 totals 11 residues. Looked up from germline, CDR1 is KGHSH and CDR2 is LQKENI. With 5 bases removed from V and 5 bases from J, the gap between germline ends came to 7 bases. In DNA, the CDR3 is TGTGCCAGCTCAACTGGGAACGAGCAGTACTTC. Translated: CASSTGNEQYF.

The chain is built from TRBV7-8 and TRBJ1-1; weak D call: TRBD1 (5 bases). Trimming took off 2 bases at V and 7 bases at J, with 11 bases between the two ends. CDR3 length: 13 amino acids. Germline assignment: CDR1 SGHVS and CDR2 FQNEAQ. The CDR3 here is CASSLWQGLEAFF. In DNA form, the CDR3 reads TGTGCCAGCAGCTTATGGCAGGGCCTTGAAGCTTTCTTT.

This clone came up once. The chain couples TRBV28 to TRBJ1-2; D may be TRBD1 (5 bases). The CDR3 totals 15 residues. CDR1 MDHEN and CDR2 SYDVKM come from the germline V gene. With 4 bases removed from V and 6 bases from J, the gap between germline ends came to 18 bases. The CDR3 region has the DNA TGTGCCAGCAGTTCCGGGACTTCTAACGTGGATGGCTACACCTTC. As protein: CASSSGTSNVDGYTF.

The CDR3 coding sequence is TGTGCCAGTAGTACACCACCCTCGGGGGGCGGCACTGAAGCTTTCTTT. It is translated as CASSTPPSGGGTEAFF. The chain links TRBV19 to TRBJ1-1, with D perhaps matching TRBD1 (6 bases). The CDR3 has 16 residues. CDR1 LNHDA and CDR2 SQIVND come from the germline V gene (reference sequence). V lost 4 bases to trimming and J lost 4 bases, with 19 bases between them.

CDR3 DNA sequence: TGTGCCAGCAGCCACCACCTAACGGGGAACACTGAAGCTTTCTTT. Translated, it gives CASSHHLTGNTEAFF. J is TRBJ1-1 and V is TRBV3-1 (or the pseudogene TRBV3-2); D is unresolved. Germline V lookup: CDR1 LGHDT, CDR2 YNNKEL (reference sequence). This CDR3 is built from 15 residues. Trimming shortened V by 3 bases and J by 1 base, and 12 bases separated the two germline ends.

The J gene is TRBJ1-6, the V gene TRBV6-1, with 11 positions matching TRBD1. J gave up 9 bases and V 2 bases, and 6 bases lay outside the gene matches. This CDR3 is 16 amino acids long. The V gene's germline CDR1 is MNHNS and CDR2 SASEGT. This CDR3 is CASSETRDRGFSPLHF. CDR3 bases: TGTGCCAGCAGTGAAACCAGGGACAGGGGGTTTTCACCCCTCCACTTT.

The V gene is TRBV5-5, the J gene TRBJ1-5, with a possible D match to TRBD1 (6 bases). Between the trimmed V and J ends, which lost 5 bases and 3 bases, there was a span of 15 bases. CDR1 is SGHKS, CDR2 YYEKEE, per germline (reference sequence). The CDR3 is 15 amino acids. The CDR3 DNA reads TGTGCCAGCAGTCTTACCGGGACACACAATCAGCCCCAGCATTTT. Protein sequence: CASSLTGTHNQPQHF. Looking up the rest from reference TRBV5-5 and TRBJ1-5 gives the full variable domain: DAGVTQSPTHLIKTRGQQVTLRCSPISGHKSVSWYQQVLGQGPQFIFQYYEKEERGRGNFPDRFSARQFPNYSSELNVNALLLGDSALYLCASSLTGTHNQPQHFGDGTRLSIL.

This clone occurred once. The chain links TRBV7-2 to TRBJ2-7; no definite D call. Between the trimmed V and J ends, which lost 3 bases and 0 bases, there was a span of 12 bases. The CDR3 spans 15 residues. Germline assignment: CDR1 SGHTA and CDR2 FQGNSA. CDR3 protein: CASSLYPLRSYEQYF. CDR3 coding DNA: TGTGCCAGCAGCTTGTACCCTCTCCGCTCCTACGAGCAGTACTTC. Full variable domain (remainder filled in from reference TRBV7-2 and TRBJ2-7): GAGVSQSPSNKVTEKGKDVELRCDPISGHTALYWYRQSLGQGLEFLIYFQGNSAPDKSGLPSDRFSAERTGGSVSTLTIQRTQQEDSAVYLCASSLYPLRSYEQYFGPGTRLTVT.

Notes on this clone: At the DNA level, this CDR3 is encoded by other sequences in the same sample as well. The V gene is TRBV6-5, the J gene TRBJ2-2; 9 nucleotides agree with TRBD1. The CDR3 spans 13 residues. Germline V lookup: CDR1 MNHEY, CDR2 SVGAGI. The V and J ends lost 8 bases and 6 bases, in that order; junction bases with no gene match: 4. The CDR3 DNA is TGTGCCAGCGGAGGGACAGGGCCCGGGGAGCTGTTTTTT. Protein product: CASGGTGPGELFF.

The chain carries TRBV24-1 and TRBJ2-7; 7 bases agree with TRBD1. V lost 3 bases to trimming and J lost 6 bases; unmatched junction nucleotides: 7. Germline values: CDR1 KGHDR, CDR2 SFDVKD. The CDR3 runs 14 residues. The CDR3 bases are TGTGCCACCAGTGATGACAGGGAGAGGGGCGAGCAGTACTTC. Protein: CATSDDRERGEQYF.

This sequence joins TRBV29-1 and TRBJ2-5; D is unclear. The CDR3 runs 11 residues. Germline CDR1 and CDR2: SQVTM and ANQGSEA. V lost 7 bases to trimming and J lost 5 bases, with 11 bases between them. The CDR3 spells CSAKERETQYF. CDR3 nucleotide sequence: TGCAGCGCCAAAGAACGGGAGACCCAGTACTTC.

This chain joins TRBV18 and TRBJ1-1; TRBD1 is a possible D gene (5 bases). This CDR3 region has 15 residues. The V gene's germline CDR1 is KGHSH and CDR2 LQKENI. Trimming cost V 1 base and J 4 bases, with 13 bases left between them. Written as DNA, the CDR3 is TGTGCCAGCTCACCACGATCTCCGGGGGGCACTGAAGCTTTCTTT. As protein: CASSPRSPGGTEAFF.